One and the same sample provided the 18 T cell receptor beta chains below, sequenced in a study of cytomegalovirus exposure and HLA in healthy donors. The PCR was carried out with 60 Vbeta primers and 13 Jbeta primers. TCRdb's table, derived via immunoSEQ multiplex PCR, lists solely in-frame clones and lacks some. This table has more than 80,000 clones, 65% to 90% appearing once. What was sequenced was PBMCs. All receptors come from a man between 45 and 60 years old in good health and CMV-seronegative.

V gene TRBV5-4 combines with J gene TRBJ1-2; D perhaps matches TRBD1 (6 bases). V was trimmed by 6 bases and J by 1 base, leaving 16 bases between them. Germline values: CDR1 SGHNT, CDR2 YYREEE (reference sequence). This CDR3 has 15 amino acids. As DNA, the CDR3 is TGTGCCAGCATCGGGGGGGGGCCCCTTAACTATGGCTACACCTTC. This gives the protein CASIGGGPLNYGYTF.

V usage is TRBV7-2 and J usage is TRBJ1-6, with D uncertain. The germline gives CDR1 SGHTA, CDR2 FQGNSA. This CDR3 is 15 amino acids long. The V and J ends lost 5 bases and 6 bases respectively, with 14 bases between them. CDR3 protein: CASSLGTTINSPLHF. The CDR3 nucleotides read TGTGCCAGCAGCCTCGGCACCACTATTAATTCACCCCTCCACTTT.

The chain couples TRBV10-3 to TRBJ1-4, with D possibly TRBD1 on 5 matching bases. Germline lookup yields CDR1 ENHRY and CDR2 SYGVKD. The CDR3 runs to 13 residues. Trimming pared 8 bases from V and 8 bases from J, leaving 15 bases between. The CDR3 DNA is TGTGCCATCGGGCTAGGACGGGGGGAAAAACTGTTTTTT. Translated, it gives CAIGLGRGEKLFF.

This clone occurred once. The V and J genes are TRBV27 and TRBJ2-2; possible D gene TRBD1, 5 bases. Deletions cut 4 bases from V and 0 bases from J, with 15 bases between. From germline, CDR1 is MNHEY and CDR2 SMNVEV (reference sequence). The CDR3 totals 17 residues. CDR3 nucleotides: TGTGCCAGCAGTTCACCTGGGTGGGGCTCGAACACCGGGGAGCTGTTTTTT. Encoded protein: CASSSPGWGSNTGELFF.

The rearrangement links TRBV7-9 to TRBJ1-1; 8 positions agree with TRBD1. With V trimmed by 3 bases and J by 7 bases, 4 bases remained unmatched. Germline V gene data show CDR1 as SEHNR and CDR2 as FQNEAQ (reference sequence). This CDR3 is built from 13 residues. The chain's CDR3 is CASSFDRGGEAFF. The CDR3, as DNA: TGTGCCAGCAGCTTTGACAGGGGAGGTGAAGCTTTCTTT.

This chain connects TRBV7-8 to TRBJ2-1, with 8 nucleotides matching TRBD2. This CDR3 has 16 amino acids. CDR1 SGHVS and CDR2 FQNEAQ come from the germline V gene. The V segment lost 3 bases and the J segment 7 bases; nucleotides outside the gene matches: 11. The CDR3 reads CASSLYTSGHSNEQFF. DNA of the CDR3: TGTGCCAGCAGCTTGTATACTAGCGGCCACTCTAATGAGCAGTTCTTC.

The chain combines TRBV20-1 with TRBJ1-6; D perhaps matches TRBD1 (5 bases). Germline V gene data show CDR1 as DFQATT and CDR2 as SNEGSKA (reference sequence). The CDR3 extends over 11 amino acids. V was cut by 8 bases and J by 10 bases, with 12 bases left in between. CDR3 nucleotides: TGCAGTCCCGCGGGGGGATCACCCCTCCACTTT. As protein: CSPAGGSPLHF.

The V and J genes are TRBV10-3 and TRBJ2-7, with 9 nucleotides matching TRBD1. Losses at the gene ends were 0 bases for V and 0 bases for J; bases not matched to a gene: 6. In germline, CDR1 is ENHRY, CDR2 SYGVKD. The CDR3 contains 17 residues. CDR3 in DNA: TGTGCCATCAGTGAGTCCCCGACAGGGGGTTACTCCTACGAGCAGTACGTC. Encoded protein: CAISESPTGGYSYEQYV.

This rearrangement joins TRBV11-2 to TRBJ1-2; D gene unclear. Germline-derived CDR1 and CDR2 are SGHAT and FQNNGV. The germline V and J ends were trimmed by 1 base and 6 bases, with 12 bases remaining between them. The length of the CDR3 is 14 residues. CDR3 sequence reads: CASSLGFLGDGYTF. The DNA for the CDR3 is TGTGCCAGCAGCTTAGGGTTCCTGGGAGATGGCTACACCTTC.

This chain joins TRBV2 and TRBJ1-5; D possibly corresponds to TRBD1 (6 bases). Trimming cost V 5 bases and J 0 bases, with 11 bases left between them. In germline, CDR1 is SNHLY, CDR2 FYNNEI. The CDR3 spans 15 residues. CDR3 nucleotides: TGTGCCAGCAGTCCCGGGACATTTAGCAATCAGCCCCAGCATTTT. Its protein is CASSPGTFSNQPQHF.

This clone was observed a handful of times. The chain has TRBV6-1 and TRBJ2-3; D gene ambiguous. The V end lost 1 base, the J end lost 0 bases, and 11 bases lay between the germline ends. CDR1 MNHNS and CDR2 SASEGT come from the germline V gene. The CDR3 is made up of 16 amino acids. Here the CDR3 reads CASSEVGFFSTDTQYF. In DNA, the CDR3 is TGTGCCAGCAGTGAAGTGGGCTTTTTCAGCACAGATACGCAGTATTTT.

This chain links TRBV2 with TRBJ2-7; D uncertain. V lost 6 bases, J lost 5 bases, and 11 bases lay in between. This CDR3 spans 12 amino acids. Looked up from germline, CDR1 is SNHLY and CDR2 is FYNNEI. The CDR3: CASSLQANEQYV. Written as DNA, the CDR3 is TGTGCCAGCAGCCTGCAGGCCAACGAGCAGTACGTC.

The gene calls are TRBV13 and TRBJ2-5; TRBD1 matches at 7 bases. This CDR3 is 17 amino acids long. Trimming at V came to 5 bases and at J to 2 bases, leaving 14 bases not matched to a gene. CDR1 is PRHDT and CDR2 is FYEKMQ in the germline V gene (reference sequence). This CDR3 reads CASSTRQGRSPQETQYF. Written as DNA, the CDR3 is TGTGCCAGCAGCACCCGACAGGGCCGGTCCCCACAAGAGACCCAGTACTTC.

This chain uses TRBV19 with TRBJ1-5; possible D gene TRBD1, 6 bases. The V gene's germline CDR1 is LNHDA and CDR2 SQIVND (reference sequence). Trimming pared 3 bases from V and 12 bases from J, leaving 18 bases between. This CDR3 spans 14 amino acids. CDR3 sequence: CASSIGGAETGQHF. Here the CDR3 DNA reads TGTGCCAGTAGTATTGGAGGAGCCGAGACAGGCCAGCATTTT.

CDR3 bases: TGCGCCAGCAGCCAAGATACAGGGAGATGGTACGAGCAGTACTTC. Its translation: CASSQDTGRWYEQYF. The J gene is TRBJ2-7, the V gene TRBV4-3; D is perhaps TRBD1 (6 bases). Per the germline V gene, CDR1 is LGHNA and CDR2 is YSLEER. The V end lost 0 bases, the J end lost 4 bases, and 13 bases lay between the germline ends. This CDR3 has 15 amino acids.

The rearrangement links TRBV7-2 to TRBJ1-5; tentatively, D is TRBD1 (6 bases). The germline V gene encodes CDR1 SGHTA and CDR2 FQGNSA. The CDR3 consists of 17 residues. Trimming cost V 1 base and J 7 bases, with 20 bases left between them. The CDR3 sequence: CASSLDRVSHGRQPQHF. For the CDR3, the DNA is TGTGCCAGCAGCTTAGACAGGGTATCACATGGGCGCCAGCCCCAGCATTTT.

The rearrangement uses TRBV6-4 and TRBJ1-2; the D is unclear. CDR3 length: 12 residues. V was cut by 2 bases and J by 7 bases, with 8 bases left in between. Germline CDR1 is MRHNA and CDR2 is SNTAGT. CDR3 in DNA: TGTGCCAGCAGTGACAGGGCGGGTGGCTACACCTTC. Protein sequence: CASSDRAGGYTF.

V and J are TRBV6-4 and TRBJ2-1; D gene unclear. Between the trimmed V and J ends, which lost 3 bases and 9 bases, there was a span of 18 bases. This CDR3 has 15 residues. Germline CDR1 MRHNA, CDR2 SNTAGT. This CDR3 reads CASSEPGASPVEQFF. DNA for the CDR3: TGTGCCAGCAGTGAACCAGGTGCCAGTCCGGTTGAGCAGTTCTTC.